This record covers a single TCR beta chain. The sample is drawn from a study of blood T cell repertoires in COVID-19. The authors' processing: Cell counts per sample came from amplifying reference gene primers. Method: immunoSEQ multiplex PCR; TCRdb's copy keeps in-frame clones and lacks some. V, J and clone size reflect that table, while D and trimming were determined from the DNA. The sample includes 200,000 to 250,000 clones, roughly 85% seen only once; the top ten take roughly 2.2%. CDR1 and CDR2 (germline): SGHNT, YENEEA. Trimming cost V 5 bases and J 5 bases, with 19 bases left between them. The length of the CDR3 is 16 residues.

What was sequenced was peripheral blood. This receptor was taken from a woman in her seventies with COVID-19, enrolled during active disease. J is TRBJ2-1 and V is TRBV11-3, with TRBD2 as a possible D gene (5 bases). The CDR3 region is CASSPYFGVTHNEQFF. The CDR3 nucleotides read TGTGCCAGCAGCCCCTATTTCGGGGTGACACACAATGAGCAGTTCTTC.